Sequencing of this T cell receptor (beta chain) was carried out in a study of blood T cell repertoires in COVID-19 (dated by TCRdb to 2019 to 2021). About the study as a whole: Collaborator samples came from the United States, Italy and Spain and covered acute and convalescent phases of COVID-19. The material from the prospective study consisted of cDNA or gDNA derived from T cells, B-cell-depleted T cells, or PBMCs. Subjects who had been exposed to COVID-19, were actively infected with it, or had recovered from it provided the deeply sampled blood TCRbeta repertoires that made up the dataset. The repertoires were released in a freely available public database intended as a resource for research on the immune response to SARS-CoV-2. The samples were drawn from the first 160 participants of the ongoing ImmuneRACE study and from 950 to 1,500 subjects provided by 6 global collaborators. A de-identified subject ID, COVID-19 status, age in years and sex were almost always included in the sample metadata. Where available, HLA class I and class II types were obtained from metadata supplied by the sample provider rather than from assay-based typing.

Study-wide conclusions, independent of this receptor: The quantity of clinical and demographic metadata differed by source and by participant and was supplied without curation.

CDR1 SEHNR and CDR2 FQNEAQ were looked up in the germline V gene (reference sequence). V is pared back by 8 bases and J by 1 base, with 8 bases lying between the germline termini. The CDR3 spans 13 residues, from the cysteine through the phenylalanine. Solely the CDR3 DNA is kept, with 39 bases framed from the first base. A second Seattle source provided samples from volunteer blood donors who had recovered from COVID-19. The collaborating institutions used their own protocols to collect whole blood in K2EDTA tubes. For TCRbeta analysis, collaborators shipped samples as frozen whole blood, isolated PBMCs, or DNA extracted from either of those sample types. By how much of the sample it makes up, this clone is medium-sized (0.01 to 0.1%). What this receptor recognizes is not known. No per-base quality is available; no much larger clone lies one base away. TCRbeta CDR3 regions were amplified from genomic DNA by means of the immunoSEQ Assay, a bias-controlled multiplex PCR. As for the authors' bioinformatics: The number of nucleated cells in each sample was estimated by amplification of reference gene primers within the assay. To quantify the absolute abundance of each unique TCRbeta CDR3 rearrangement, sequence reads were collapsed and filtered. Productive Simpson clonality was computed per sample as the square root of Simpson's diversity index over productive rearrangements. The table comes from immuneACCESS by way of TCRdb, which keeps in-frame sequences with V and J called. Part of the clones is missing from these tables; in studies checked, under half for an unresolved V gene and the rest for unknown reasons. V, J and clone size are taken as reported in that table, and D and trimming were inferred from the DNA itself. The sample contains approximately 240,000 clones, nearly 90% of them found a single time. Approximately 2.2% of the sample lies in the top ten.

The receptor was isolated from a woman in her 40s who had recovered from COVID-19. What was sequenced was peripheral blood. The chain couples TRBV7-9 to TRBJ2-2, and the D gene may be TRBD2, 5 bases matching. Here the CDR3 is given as CASSSLNTGELFF. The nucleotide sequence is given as TGTGCCAGCTCTAGCCTGAACACCGGGGAGCTGTTTTTT.